Given below is one TCR beta chain in context. Assay: immunoSEQ multiplex PCR; the TCRdb copy retains only in-frame clones and omits some. The table lists 380,000 or so clones, approximately 90% of them singletons. The entry originates in a study of blood T cell repertoires in COVID-19. V was cut by 2 bases and J by 3 bases, with 5 bases left in between. The CDR3 spans 12 residues. Germline V gives CDR1 KGHSH, CDR2 LQKENI. The clonotype originates from a woman younger than 45 with acute COVID-19. Source material: PBMCs or T cells enriched from blood (not recorded which). The V gene is TRBV18, the J gene TRBJ2-7, with D hard to call. CDR3 DNA: TGTGCCAGCTCACCAATCGGCTACGAGCAGTACTTC. It translates to CASSPIGYEQYF.